One T cell receptor beta chain is described in this entry. The data were taken from a study of blood T cell repertoires in COVID-19. About the research overall: Samples of COVID-19 (acute and convalescent) were obtained from the United States, Italy and Spain.

Source study methods: Estimates of nucleated cell counts were drawn from the amplification of reference gene primers. TCRdb's copy holds only in-frame clones and misses some; the assay was immunoSEQ multiplex PCR. Clonal size and the V and J genes are those of that table, whereas D and trimming came from the DNA. Of 170,000 or so clones listed, roughly nine tenths are singletons. The junction had 9 bases not matched to a gene; V was cut back by 1 base and J by 7 bases. The CDR3 runs 17 residues. From germline, CDR1 is MNHEY and CDR2 SMNVEV (reference sequence). The V call is TRBV27, the J call TRBJ2-2; the match to TRBD2 covers 10 bases. The sample taken for sequencing was peripheral blood. The receptor was derived from a man aged 50-59 years with acute or convalescent COVID-19. The CDR3 sequence: CASSLYSGRGGSGELFF. As DNA, the CDR3 is TGTGCCAGCAGTTTATACAGCGGGAGGGGCGGTAGCGGGGAGCTGTTTTTT.